The 11 T cell receptor beta chains given below trace back to one sample, sequenced in a study of cytomegalovirus exposure and HLA in healthy donors. The protocol was immunoSEQ multiplex PCR, while the TCRdb copy is restricted to in-frame clones and leaves out a portion. The sample lists over 250,000 clones; about 86% were seen once. Specimen: PBMCs. Every receptor here comes from a woman between 18 and 29 years old in good health and CMV-seronegative.

V usage is TRBV28 and J usage is TRBJ2-7, with D unclear. The germline CDR1 and CDR2 sequences are MDHEN and SYDVKM. V lost 2 bases and J 5 bases, leaving 7 bases between the germline ends. The CDR3 is 12 residues long. CDR3 residues: CASSLGQHEQYF. CDR3 coding DNA: TGTGCCAGCAGTTTAGGGCAGCACGAGCAGTACTTC.

J is TRBJ1-5 and V is TRBV6-5, with D maybe TRBD1 (5 bases). V was clipped by 7 bases and J by 0 bases, with 10 bases between them. Germline V CDR1 and CDR2: MNHEY, SVGAGI. The CDR3 totals 14 residues. CDR3 bases: TGTGCCAGCAAAAGGACATATAGCAATCAGCCCCAGCATTTT. As protein: CASKRTYSNQPQHF.

This clone was observed a few times. The gene calls are TRBV5-4 and TRBJ2-7; no clear D gene. The CDR3 runs to 11 residues. CDR1 and CDR2 (germline): SGHNT, YYREEE (reference sequence). V gave up 0 bases and J gave up 7 bases, with 5 bases separating them. The CDR3 bases are TGTGCCAGCAGCTTGGGCCGGGAGCAGTACTTC. Protein sequence: CASSLGREQYF.

This clone was recorded once. The rearrangement links TRBV28 to TRBJ1-2, with TRBD1 identical over 8 bases. CDR1 MDHEN and CDR2 SYDVKM come from the germline V gene. Trimming at V came to 6 bases and at J to 8 bases, leaving 8 bases not matched to a gene. This CDR3 has 13 amino acids. CDR3 DNA sequence: TGTGCCAGCAGGATGACAGGGGAAGACGGCTACACCTTC. Translating it yields CASRMTGEDGYTF.

Here the CDR3 reads CASSIRASGATSTDTQYF. DNA for the CDR3: TGTGCCAGTAGTATACGGGCTAGCGGGGCCACTAGCACAGATACGCAGTATTTT. J is TRBJ2-3 and V is TRBV19; 9 bases are a match to TRBD2. Germline V gives CDR1 LNHDA, CDR2 SQIVND (reference sequence). This CDR3 contains 18 residues. The V segment lost 2 bases and the J segment 0 bases; nucleotides outside the gene matches: 9.

This chain links TRBV9 with TRBJ2-3; 12 nucleotides align to TRBD2. This CDR3 is built from 16 residues. V lost 4 bases to trimming and J lost 4 bases; unmatched junction nucleotides: 7. Germline V CDR1 and CDR2: SGDLS, YYNGEE. CDR3 coding DNA: TGTGCCAGCAGCCTCCGGACTAGCGGGAAAGCAGATACGCAGTATTTT. Amino acid sequence: CASSLRTSGKADTQYF.

The chain joins TRBV25-1 to TRBJ2-7; 8 nucleotides agree with TRBD1. This CDR3 is built from 13 residues. With 8 bases clipped from V and 4 bases from J, the junction kept 7 bases outside the gene matches. Germline V gene sequence: CDR1 MGHDK, CDR2 SYGVNS. The CDR3 spells CASEGTGLYEQYF. CDR3 nucleotides: TGTGCCAGCGAGGGGACAGGTCTGTACGAGCAGTACTTC.

J is TRBJ1-1 and V is TRBV18, with D possibly TRBD1 on 5 matching bases. CDR3 size: 16 residues. Trimming removed 2 bases at V and 1 base at J, with 14 bases between. The germline V gene has CDR1 KGHSH and CDR2 LQKENI. CDR3 nucleotides: TGTGCCAGCTCACCAACGGGCAAGACAGCGAACACTGAAGCTTTCTTT. Translated, it gives CASSPTGKTANTEAFF.

V gene TRBV11-2 combines with J gene TRBJ2-3, with TRBD2 as a possible D gene (5 bases). V dropped 5 bases and J dropped 0 bases, with 15 bases sitting between them. This CDR3 is built from 16 residues. CDR1 and CDR2 from the germline V gene are SGHAT and FQNNGV. In DNA form, the CDR3 reads TGTGCCAGCAGCACCTCCCTCCCGGGGAGCACAGATACGCAGTATTTT. This encodes CASSTSLPGSTDTQYF.

The rearrangement joins TRBV28 to TRBJ2-7; TRBD1 matches 8 bases. The germline V gene encodes CDR1 MDHEN and CDR2 SYDVKM. The CDR3 runs 14 residues. V lost 5 bases and J lost 6; bases outside the gene matches: 9. The CDR3 loop is CASSLGQGGLEQYF. CDR3 DNA sequence: TGTGCCAGCAGTCTAGGACAGGGCGGTCTCGAGCAGTACTTC.

The rearrangement links TRBV5-6 to TRBJ2-7, with TRBD1 matching over 9 bases. The CDR3 runs 14 residues. From germline, CDR1 is SGHDT and CDR2 YYEEEE. V was pared by 4 bases and J by 5 bases, with 7 bases of the junction left unmatched. As DNA, the CDR3 is TGTGCCAGCAGCCCCGGGACAGGGTTCCACGAGCAGTACTTC. Its translation is CASSPGTGFHEQYF.